A few counts support the clone carrying this T cell receptor beta chain. Following RNA extraction, reverse transcription yielded cDNA that acted as the sequencing template. Assay: immunoSEQ multiplex PCR; the TCRdb copy retains only in-frame clones and omits some. The sample shows approximately 100,000 clones, around two fifths of them seen only once. These data originate in a study of CD8+ T cells in alopecia areata. The CDR3 is 14 residues long. Germline-derived CDR1 and CDR2 are MDHEN and SYDVKM. Trimming took off 5 bases at V and 2 bases at J, with 13 bases between the two ends. The sequenced material came from CD4+ T cells sorted from blood. The chain combines TRBV28 with TRBJ2-7, with D perhaps being TRBD1 or TRBD2 (5 bases each). This TCR came from a human donor with alopecia areata. DNA of the CDR3: TGTGCCAGCAGTGGGGGAGCTAGGCCCTACGAGCAGTACTTC. It codes for CASSGGARPYEQYF.